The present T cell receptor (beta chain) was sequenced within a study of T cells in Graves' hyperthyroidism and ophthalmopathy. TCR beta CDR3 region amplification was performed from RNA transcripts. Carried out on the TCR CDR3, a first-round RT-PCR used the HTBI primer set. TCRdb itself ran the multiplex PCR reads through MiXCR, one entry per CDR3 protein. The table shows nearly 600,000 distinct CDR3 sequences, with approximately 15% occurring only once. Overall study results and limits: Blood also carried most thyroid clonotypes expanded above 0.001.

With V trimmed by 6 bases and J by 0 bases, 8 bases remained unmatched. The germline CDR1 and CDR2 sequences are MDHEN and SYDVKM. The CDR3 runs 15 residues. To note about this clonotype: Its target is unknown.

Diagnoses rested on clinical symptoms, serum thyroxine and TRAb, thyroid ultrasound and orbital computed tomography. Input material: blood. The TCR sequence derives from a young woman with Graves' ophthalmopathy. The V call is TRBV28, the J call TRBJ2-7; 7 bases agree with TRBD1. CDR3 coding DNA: TGTGCCAGCAGAGCCCCGGGACAGCTCTCCTACGAGCAGTACTTC. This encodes CASRAPGQLSYEQYF.